The present T cell receptor beta chain was sequenced within a study of T cell responses to AZD1222 COVID-19 vaccine. Findings of the study overall: Sampled repertoires all dated from after the peak T cell response.

Germline CDR1 and CDR2: SNHLY and FYNNEI. This CDR3 region has 13 residues. Deletions cut 1 base from V and 4 bases from J, with 4 bases between. As regards this clone: Antigen specificity is unknown.

Clones were read by immunoSEQ multiplex PCR, and TCRdb kept only the in-frame ones, dropping some. The sample carries about 62,000 clones, over 85% recorded once. The V gene is TRBV2, the J gene TRBJ2-2; no reliable D call. The receptor was isolated from an adult in good health. Specimen: peripheral blood, collected on day 0 of AZD1222 vaccination. CDR3: CASSEGGTGELFF. The CDR3 DNA follows: TGTGCCAGCAGTGAAGGAGGCACCGGGGAGCTGTTTTTT.